The rows below give T cell receptor beta chains drawn from one sample of a study of CD8 T cell repertoires and HIV-1 epitope variants. Produced via immunoSEQ multiplex PCR; TCRdb's table is partial and in-frame only. The repertoire includes 4,500 to 5,000 clones, around 64% of them detected once, and approximately 41% sits in the top ten. Their antigen targets remain unknown. The source material was cultured CD8+ T cells derived from PBMCs. Receptors originate from a male donor with HIV. Both conserved end residues are part of each CDR3. Each record gives: D gene, J gene, V gene, clone size, CDR3 protein, CDR3 DNA. The D gene is left open where the match is weak. Clone sizes are given selectively: once, few, many, or a class where the clone is expanded.

>.|TRBJ2-3|TRBV5-4|.
CASSLEDSSTDTQYF
TGTGCCAGCAGCTTGGAAGACAGCAGCACAGATACGCAGTATTTT
>.|TRBJ1-6|TRBV5-6|.
CASSFLQGVNSPLHF
TGTGCCAGCAGCTTCCTCCAGGGCGTGAATTCACCCCTCCACTTT
>.|TRBJ2-7|TRBV6-5|few
CASSPPEKASYEQYF
TGTGCCAGCAGTCCCCCCGAGAAGGCCTCCTACGAGCAGTACTTC
>.|TRBJ1-1|TRBV28|.
CAISPWDPKTEAFF
TGTGCCATCAGCCCCTGGGATCCCAAAACTGAAGCTTTCTTT
>.|TRBJ2-1|TRBV7-9|.
CASSSRSGDSNEQFF
TGTGCCAGCAGCTCCCGGTCGGGAGACTCCAATGAGCAGTTCTTC
>TRBD1|TRBJ2-7|TRBV7-9|few
CASSSRGQGPYEQYF
TGTGCCAGCAGCTCCCGAGGACAGGGCCCCTACGAGCAGTACTTC
>.|TRBJ2-2|TRBV5-3|few
CARSRGLRDTGELFF
TGTGCCAGAAGCCGGGGGCTTCGGGACACCGGGGAGCTGTTTTTT
>.|TRBJ1-1|TRBV27|.
CASSLEGLTEAFF
TGTGCCAGCAGTTTAGAGGGGCTAACTGAAGCTTTCTTT
>.|TRBJ1-6|TRBV2|few
CASKSSYNSPLHF
TGTGCCAGCAAAAGCTCCTATAATTCACCCCTCCACTTT
>.|TRBJ1-5|TRBV5-6|.
CASSLMQGGQPQHF
TGTGCCAGCAGCTTGATGCAGGGTGGTCAGCCCCAGCATTTT
>.|TRBJ2-3|TRBV28|.
CASSLQGGTDTQYF
TGTGCCAGCAGTTTACAGGGAGGCACAGATACGCAGTATTTT
>.|TRBJ2-7|TRBV7-8|.
CASSLSQGSSYEQYF
TGTGCCAGCAGCTTATCACAGGGAAGCTCCTACGAGCAGTACTTC
>TRBD1|TRBJ1-1|TRBV9|few
CASSVGDSTEAFF
TGTGCCAGCAGCGTAGGGGACAGCACTGAAGCTTTCTTT
>.|TRBJ2-7|TRBV7-9|.
CASSLGDWATYEQYF
TGTGCCAGCAGCTTAGGGGACTGGGCTACCTACGAGCAGTACTTC
>TRBD2|TRBJ2-5|TRBV4-1|.
CASSQEDSGGLETQYF
TGCGCCAGCAGCCAAGAGGACAGCGGGGGGTTGGAGACCCAGTACTTC
>.|TRBJ2-7|TRBV6-5|.
CASSYRLLVGYEQYF
TGTGCCAGCAGTTACCGACTGCTAGTAGGCTACGAGCAGTACTTC
>.|TRBJ2-1|TRBV6-1|.
CASSDWGWNEQFF
TGTGCCAGCAGTGATTGGGGGTGGAATGAGCAGTTCTTC
>.|TRBJ2-6|TRBV7-8|.
CASSLVGLDFSGANVLTF
TGTGCCAGCAGCTTAGTGGGACTCGACTTCTCTGGGGCCAACGTCCTGACTTTC
>.|TRBJ2-7|TRBV10-3|.
CAISDSGAYEQYF
TGTGCCATCAGTGACTCAGGGGCCTACGAGCAGTACTTC
>TRBD2|TRBJ2-3|TRBV5-1|.
CASSPTSGTTLSTDTQYF
TGCGCCAGCAGCCCGACTAGCGGGACCACTCTGAGCACAGATACGCAGTATTTT
>TRBD1|TRBJ2-2|TRBV27|.
CASSDGTATGELFF
TGTGCCAGCAGTGACGGGACAGCCACCGGGGAGCTGTTTTTT
>TRBD1|TRBJ1-2|TRBV5-8|.
CASSWGQYYGYTF
TGTGCCAGCAGTTGGGGACAGTACTATGGCTACACCTTC
>TRBD1|TRBJ2-1|TRBV19|.
CASSPGTGRSYNEQFF
TGTGCCAGTAGTCCCGGGACAGGGCGCTCCTACAATGAGCAGTTCTTC
>TRBD2|TRBJ2-7|TRBV5-1|.
CASSPGTSGQYF
TGCGCCAGCAGCCCCGGGACTAGCGGGCAGTACTTC
>.|TRBJ1-2|TRBV28|.
CASSFSRADGYTF
TGTGCCAGCAGTTTTAGCAGGGCGGACGGCTACACCTTC
>.|TRBJ2-1|TRBV5-1|.
CASSLAQRENEQFF
TGCGCCAGCAGCTTGGCCCAAAGGGAGAATGAGCAGTTCTTC
>TRBD1|TRBJ2-7|TRBV9|.
CASSVGGTGAYEQYF
TGTGCCAGCAGCGTAGGAGGGACAGGAGCCTACGAGCAGTACTTC
>.|TRBJ1-1|TRBV11-2|.
CASSLGPGMNTEAFF
TGTGCCAGCAGCCTCGGACCCGGAATGAACACTGAAGCTTTCTTT
>TRBD2|TRBJ2-2|TRBV28|.
CASSLSGRTGELFF
TGTGCCAGCAGCCTCAGCGGGAGGACCGGGGAGCTGTTTTTT
>.|TRBJ1-1|TRBV10-2|few
CASSELELYTEAFF
TGCGCCAGCAGTGAGTTGGAACTTTACACTGAAGCTTTCTTT
>.|TRBJ1-5|TRBV7-6|.
CASSRDVHQPQHF
TGTGCCAGCAGTCGAGACGTGCATCAGCCCCAGCATTTT
>TRBD1|TRBJ2-7|TRBV5-3|.
CASSLGQGNEQYF
TGTGCCAGCAGCTTGGGACAGGGGAACGAGCAGTACTTC
>TRBD1|TRBJ2-7|TRBV4-2|few
CASSQHLTGEVSYEQYF
TGTGCCAGCAGCCAACACCTCACAGGGGAAGTCTCCTACGAGCAGTACTTC
>.|TRBJ1-2|TRBV7-9|.
CASSLGTGLDGYTF
TGTGCCAGCAGCTTAGGAACAGGGTTAGATGGCTACACCTTC
>.|TRBJ1-5|TRBV28|.
CASSSGSSRGNQPQHF
TGTGCCAGCAGTTCCGGGTCTTCGCGAGGCAATCAGCCCCAGCATTTT